The T cell receptor (beta chain) under discussion was sequenced for a study of blood T cell repertoires in COVID-19. This CDR3 is built from 16 residues. The V and J ends lost 5 bases and 2 bases, in that order; junction bases with no gene match: 7. Germline assignment: CDR1 MDHEN and CDR2 SYDVKM. Clones were read by immunoSEQ multiplex PCR, and TCRdb kept only the in-frame ones, dropping some. Here the sample spans around 200,000 clones, approximately 89% being singletons. V is TRBV28 and J is TRBJ2-3, with 10 bases aligning to TRBD1. Sequences were obtained from PBMCs or T cells enriched from blood (not recorded which). This TCR was recovered from a woman in her thirties or forties with acute COVID-19. CDR3 in amino acids: CASSRSGTGVTDTQYF. For the CDR3, the DNA is TGTGCCAGCAGTCGCTCCGGGACAGGGGTCACAGATACGCAGTATTTT.